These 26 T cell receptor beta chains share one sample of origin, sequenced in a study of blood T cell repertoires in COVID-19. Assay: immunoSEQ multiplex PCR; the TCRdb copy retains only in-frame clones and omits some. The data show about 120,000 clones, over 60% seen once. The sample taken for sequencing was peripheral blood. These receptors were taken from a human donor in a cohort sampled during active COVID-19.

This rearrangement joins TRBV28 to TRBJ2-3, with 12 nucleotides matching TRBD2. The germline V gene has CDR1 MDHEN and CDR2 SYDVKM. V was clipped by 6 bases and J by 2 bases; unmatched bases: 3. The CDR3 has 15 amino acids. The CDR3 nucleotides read TGTGCCAGCAGCCGACTAGCGGGGGACACAGATACGCAGTATTTT. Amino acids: CASSRLAGDTDTQYF.

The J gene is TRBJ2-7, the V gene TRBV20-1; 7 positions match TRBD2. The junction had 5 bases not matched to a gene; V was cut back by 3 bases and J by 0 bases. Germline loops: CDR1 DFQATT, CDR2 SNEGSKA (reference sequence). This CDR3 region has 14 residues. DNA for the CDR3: TGCAGTGCTAGTGGGCTAGCGGTCTCCTACGAGCAGTACTTC. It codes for CSASGLAVSYEQYF.

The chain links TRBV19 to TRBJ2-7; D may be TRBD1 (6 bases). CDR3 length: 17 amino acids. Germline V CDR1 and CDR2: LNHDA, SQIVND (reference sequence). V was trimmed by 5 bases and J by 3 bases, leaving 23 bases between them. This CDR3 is CASSLWSPLQGLYEQYF. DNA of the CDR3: TGTGCCAGTAGTTTGTGGTCGCCCTTACAGGGCCTCTACGAGCAGTACTTC.

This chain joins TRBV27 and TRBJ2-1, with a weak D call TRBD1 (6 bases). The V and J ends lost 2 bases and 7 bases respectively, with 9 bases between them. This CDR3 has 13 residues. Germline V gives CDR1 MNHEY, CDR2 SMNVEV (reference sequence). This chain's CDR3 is CASSLVGANEQFF. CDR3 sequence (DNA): TGTGCCAGCAGTTTAGTGGGGGCGAATGAGCAGTTCTTC.

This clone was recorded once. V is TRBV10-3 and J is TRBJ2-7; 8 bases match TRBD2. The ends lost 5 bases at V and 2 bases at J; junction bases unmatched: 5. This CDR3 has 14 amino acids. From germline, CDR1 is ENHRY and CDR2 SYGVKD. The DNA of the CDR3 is TGTGCCATCAGTTCCGGGACTAGTACCTACGAGCAGTACTTC. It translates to CAISSGTSTYEQYF.

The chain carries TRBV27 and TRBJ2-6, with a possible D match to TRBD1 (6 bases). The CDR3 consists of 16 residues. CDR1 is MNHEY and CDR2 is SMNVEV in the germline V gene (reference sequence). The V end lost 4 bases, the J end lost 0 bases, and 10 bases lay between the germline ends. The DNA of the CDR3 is TGTGCCAGCAGTTGGGGGACACTCTCTGGGGCCAACGTCCTGACTTTC. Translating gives CASSWGTLSGANVLTF.

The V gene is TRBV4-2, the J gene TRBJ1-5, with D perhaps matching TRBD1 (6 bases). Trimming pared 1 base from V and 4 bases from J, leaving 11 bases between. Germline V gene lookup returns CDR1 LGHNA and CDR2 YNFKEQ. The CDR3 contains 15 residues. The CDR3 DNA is TGTGCCAGCAGCCAAGTTTTGGACAGTAATCAGCCCCAGCATTTT. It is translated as CASSQVLDSNQPQHF.

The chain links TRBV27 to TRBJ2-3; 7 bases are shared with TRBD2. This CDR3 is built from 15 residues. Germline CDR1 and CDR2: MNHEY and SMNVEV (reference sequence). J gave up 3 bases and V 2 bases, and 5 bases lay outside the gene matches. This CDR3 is CASSLLAGVTDTQYF. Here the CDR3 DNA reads TGTGCCAGCAGTTTACTGGCGGGGGTAACAGATACGCAGTATTTT.

The CDR3 loop reads CASSDINQPQHF. CDR3 sequence (DNA): TGTGCCAGCAGTGACATCAATCAGCCCCAGCATTTT. The V gene is TRBV6-1, the J gene TRBJ1-5; no clear D gene. The germline V gene has CDR1 MNHNS and CDR2 SASEGT. With 3 bases removed from V and 3 bases from J, the gap between germline ends came to 3 bases. The CDR3 is made up of 12 amino acids.

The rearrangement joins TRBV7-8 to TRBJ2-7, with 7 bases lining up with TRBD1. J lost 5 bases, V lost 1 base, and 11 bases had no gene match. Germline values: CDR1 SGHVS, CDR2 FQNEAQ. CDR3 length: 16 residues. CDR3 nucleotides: TGTGCCAGCAGCTTAGTGGCCGGGACAGTTTCCGACGAGCAGTACTTC. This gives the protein CASSLVAGTVSDEQYF.

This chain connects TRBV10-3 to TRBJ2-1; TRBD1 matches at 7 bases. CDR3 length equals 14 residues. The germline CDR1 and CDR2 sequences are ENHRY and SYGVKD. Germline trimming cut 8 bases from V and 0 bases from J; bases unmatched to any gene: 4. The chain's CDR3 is CAIRGDSSYNEQFF. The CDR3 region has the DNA TGTGCCATCCGAGGGGACAGCTCCTACAATGAGCAGTTCTTC.

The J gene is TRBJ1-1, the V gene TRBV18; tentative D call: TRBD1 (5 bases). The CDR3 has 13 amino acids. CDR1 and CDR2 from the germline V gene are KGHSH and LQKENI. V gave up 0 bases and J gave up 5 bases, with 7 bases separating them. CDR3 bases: TGTGCCAGCTCACCACCAGGGGTTACTGAAGCTTTCTTT. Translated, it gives CASSPPGVTEAFF.

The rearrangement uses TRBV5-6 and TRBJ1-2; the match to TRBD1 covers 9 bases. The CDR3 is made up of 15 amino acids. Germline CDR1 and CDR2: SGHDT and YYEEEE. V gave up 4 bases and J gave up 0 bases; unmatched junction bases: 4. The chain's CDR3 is CASSPWDRANYGYTF. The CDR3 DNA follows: TGTGCCAGCAGCCCCTGGGACAGGGCTAACTATGGCTACACCTTC.

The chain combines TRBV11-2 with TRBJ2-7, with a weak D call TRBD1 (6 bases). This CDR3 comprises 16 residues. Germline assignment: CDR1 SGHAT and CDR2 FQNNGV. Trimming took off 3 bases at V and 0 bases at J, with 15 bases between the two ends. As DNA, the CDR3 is TGTGCCAGCAGCTTCGCCCGGGACACAGACTCCTACGAGCAGTACTTC. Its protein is CASSFARDTDSYEQYF.

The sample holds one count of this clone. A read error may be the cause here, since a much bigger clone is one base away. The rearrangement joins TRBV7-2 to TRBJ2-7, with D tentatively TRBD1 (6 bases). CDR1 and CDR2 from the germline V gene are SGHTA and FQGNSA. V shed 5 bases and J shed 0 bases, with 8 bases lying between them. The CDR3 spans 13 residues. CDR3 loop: CASSQGNSYEQYF. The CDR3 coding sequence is TGTGCCAGCAGCCAGGGGAACTCCTACGAGCAGTACTTC.

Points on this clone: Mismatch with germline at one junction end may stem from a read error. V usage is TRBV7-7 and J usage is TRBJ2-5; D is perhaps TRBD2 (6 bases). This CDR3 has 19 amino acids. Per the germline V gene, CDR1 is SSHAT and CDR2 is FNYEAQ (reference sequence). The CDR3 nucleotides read TGTGCTAGCAGCTTGGGCAGTGTCACCCCGGGGGAGTACCAAGAGACCCAGTACTTC. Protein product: CASSLGSVTPGEYQETQYF.

CDR3 coding DNA: TGCGCCAGCAGTACAGGGGTCGGCTATGGCTACACCTTC. Amino acid sequence: CASSTGVGYGYTF. J is TRBJ1-2 and V is TRBV5-1; TRBD1 aligns across 7 bases. V shed 5 bases and J 4 bases; nucleotides not matched to a gene: 5. Germline loops: CDR1 SGHRS, CDR2 YFSETQ. The CDR3 contains 13 residues.

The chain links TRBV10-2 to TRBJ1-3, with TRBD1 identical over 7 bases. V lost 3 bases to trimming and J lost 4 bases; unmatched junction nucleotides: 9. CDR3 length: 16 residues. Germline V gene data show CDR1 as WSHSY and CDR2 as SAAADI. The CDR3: CASSEARGRGGNTIYF. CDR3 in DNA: TGCGCCAGCAGTGAAGCTAGGGGGCGGGGAGGAAACACCATATATTTT.

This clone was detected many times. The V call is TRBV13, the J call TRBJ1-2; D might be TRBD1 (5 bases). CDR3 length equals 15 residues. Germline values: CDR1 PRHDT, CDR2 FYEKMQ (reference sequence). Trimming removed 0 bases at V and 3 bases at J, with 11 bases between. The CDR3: CASSLGSGGDYGYTF. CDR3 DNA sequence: TGTGCCAGCAGCTTAGGATCTGGGGGGGACTATGGCTACACCTTC.

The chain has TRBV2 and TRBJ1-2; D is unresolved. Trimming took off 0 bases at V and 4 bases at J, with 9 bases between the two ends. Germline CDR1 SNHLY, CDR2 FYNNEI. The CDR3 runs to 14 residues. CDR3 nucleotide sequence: TGTGCCAGCAGTGAAGCGACACATACCTATGGCTACACCTTC. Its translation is CASSEATHTYGYTF.

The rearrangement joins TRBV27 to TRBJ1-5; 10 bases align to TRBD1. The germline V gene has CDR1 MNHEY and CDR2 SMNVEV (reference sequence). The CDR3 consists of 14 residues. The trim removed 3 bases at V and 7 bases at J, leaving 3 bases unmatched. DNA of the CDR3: TGTGCCAGCAGTTTCAGGACAGGGGGGCAGCCCCAGCATTTT. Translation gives CASSFRTGGQPQHF.

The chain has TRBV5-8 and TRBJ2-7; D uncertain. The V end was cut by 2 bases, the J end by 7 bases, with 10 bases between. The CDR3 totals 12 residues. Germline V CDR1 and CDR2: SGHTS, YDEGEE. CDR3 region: CASSFRVGEQYF. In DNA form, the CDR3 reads TGTGCCAGCAGCTTTCGTGTCGGGGAGCAGTACTTC.

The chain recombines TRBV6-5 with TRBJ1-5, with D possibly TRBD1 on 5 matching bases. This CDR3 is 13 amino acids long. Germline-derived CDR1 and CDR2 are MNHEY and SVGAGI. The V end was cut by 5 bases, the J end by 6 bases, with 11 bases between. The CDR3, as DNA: TGTGCCAGCAGTCAGGGAAGAAGTCAGCCCCAGCATTTT. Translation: CASSQGRSQPQHF.

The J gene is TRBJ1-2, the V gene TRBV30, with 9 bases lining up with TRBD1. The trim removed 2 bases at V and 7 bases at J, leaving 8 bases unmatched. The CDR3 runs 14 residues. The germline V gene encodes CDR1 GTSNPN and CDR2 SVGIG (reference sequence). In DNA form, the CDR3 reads TGTGCCTGGAGTACCCCGGGACAGGGTGTTGGCTACACCTTC. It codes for CAWSTPGQGVGYTF.

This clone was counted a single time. CDR3 protein: CASSLRDRVTGELFF. Written as DNA, the CDR3 is TGTGCCAGCAGCCTCCGGGACAGGGTTACCGGGGAGCTGTTTTTT. The chain uses TRBV7-9 and TRBJ2-2; 9 bases fit TRBD1. This CDR3 spans 15 amino acids. Germline V gene sequence: CDR1 SEHNR, CDR2 FQNEAQ (reference sequence). V was clipped by 5 bases and J by 5 bases; unmatched bases: 6.

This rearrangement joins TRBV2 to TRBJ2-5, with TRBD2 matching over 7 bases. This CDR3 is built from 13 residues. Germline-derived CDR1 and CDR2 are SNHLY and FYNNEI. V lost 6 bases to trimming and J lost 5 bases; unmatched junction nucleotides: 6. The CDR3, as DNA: TGTGCCAGCAGAGGGAGGGGCGGTGAGACCCAGTACTTC. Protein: CASRGRGGETQYF.